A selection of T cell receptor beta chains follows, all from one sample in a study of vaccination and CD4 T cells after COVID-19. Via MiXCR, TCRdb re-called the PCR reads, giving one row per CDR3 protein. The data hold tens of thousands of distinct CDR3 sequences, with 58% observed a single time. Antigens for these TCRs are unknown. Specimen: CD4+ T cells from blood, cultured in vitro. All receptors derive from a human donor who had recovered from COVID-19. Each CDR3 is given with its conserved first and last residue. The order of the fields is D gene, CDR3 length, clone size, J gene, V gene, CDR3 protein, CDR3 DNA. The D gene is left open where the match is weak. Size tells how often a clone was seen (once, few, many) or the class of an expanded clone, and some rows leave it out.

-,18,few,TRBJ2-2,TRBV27,CASAVKFRGARDTGELFF,TGTGCCAGCGCAGTCAAATTTCGTGGGGCGCGGGACACCGGGGAGCTGTTTTTT
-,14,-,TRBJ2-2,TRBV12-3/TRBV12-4,CASRSGGSTGELFF,TGTGCCAGCAGGTCAGGGGGGAGCACCGGGGAGCTGTTTTTT
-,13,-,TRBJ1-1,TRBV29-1,CSVELRSFPKAFF,TGCAGCGTTGAACTGCGTAGTTTTCCCAAAGCTTTCTTT
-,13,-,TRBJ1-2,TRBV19,CASRGSRVDGYTF,TGTGCCAGTAGGGGGTCGAGAGTAGATGGCTACACCTTC
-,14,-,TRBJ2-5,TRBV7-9,CASSRDRGGETQYF,TGTGCCAGCAGCCGAGACCGGGGAGGAGAGACCCAGTACTTC
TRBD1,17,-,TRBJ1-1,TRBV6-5,CASSHWTGDYMNTEAFF,TGTGCCAGCAGTCACTGGACAGGGGATTATATGAACACTGAAGCTTTCTTT
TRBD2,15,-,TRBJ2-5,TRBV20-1,CSASARSSGTETQYF,TGCAGTGCTTCGGCTAGGTCTAGCGGGACAGAGACCCAGTACTTC
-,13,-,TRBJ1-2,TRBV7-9,CASSLQGHYGYTF,TGTGCCAGCAGCTTACAGGGGCACTATGGCTACACCTTC
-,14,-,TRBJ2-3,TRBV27,CASRYEGSIATQYF,TGTGCCAGCAGATATGAGGGGTCGATAGCTACGCAGTATTTT
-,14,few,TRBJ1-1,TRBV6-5,CASSYSRGDTEAFF,TGTGCCAGCAGTTACTCGAGGGGGGACACTGAAGCTTTCTTT
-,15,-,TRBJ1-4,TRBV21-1,CASSKLRDRVGELFF,TGTGCCAGCAGCAAGCTTCGGGACAGGGTGGGGGAACTGTTTTTT
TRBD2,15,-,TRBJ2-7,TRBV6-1,CASSPVGTSQYEQYF,TGTGCCAGCAGTCCGGTGGGGACTAGCCAGTACGAGCAGTACTTC
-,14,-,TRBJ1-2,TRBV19,CASSILDGIYGYTF,TGTGCCAGTAGTATCCTGGACGGCATTTATGGCTACACCTTC
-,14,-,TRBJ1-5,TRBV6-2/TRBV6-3,CASRESGPNQPQHF,TGTGCCAGCAGGGAGTCGGGGCCCAATCAGCCCCAGCATTTT
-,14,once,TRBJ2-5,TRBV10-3,CAISESRDQETQYF,TGTGCCATCAGTGAGTCAAGAGACCAAGAGACCCAGTACTTC
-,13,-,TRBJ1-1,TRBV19,CASSPQVSTEAFF,TGTGCCAGTAGTCCTCAGGTATCCACTGAAGCTTTCTTT
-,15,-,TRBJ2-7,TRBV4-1,CASSQGTSLDYEQYF,TGCGCCAGCAGCCAAGGGACTTCGTTGGACTACGAGCAGTACTTC
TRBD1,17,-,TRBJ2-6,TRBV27,CASSPATGKAGANVLTF,TGTGCCAGCAGTCCCGCGACAGGGAAGGCCGGGGCCAACGTCCTGACTTTC
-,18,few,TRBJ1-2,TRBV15,CATSRDLGRAGLSHGYTF,TGTGCCACCAGCAGAGATTTAGGCCGGGCAGGGCTGTCCCATGGCTACACCTTC
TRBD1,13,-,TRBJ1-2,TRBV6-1,CASSATGELGYTF,TGTGCCAGCAGCGCGACAGGGGAGTTAGGCTACACCTTC
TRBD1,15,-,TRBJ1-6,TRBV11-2,CAGSAGGSYNSPLHF,TGTGCCGGCAGCGCAGGGGGCTCCTATAATTCACCCCTCCACTTT
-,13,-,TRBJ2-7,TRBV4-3,CASSQDQGGEQYF,TGCGCCAGCAGCCAAGATCAAGGGGGAGAGCAGTACTTC
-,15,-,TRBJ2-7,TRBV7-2,CASSLGGPSSYEQYF,TGTGCCAGCAGCTTAGGGGGGCCTAGCTCCTACGAGCAGTACTTC
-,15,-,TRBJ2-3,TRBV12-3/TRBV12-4,CASRTDGLFTDTQYF,TGTGCCAGCAGAACCGACGGGCTCTTCACAGATACGCAGTATTTT
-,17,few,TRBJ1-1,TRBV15,CATSWGGTGWMNTEAFF,TGTGCCACCAGCTGGGGGGGAACAGGGTGGATGAACACTGAAGCTTTCTTT
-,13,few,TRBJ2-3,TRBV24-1,CATSDPRTDTQYF,TGTGCCACCAGTGATCCGCGCACAGATACGCAGTATTTT
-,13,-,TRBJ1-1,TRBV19,CASSAVGGTEAFF,TGTGCCAGTAGTGCGGTTGGTGGAACTGAAGCTTTCTTT
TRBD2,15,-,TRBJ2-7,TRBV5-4,CASSQGTSSYYEQYF,TGTGCCAGCAGCCAAGGGACTAGCAGCTACTACGAGCAGTACTTC
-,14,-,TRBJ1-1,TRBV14,CASSHRGTNTEAFF,TGTGCCAGCAGCCATCGGGGAACGAACACTGAAGCTTTCTTT
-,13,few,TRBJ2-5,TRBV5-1,CASSTGHRETQYF,TGCGCCAGCAGCACGGGACATCGGGAGACCCAGTACTTC
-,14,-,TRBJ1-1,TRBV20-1,CSADPGWGGTEAFF,TGCAGTGCTGATCCGGGATGGGGGGGGACTGAAGCTTTCTTT
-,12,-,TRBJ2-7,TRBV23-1,CASSQGVREQYF,TGCGCCAGCAGTCAAGGGGTTCGCGAGCAGTACTTC
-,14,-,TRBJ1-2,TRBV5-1,CASSLAEGADGYTF,TGCGCCAGCAGCTTGGCCGAAGGGGCTGATGGCTACACCTTC
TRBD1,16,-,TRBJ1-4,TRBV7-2,CASSKGAGYDNEKLFF,TGTGCCAGCAGCAAGGGGGCGGGGTACGATAATGAAAAACTGTTTTTT
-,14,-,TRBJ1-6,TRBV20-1,CSVGSEQFNSPLHF,TGCAGTGTCGGTTCAGAACAATTCAATTCACCCCTCCACTTT
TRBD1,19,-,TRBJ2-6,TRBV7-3,CASSSLPNRGLLGANVLTF,TGTGCCAGCAGCTCCCTGCCGAACAGGGGGCTCTTGGGGGCCAACGTCCTGACTTTC
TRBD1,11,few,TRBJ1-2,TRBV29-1,CSVDRGSGYTF,TGCAGCGTTGACAGGGGGAGCGGCTACACCTTC
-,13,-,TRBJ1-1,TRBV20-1,CSARDTLNTEAFF,TGCAGTGCTAGAGATACGTTGAACACTGAAGCTTTCTTT
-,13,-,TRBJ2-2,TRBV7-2,CASSPRGTGELFF,TGTGCCAGCAGCCCTCGAGGCACCGGGGAGCTGTTTTTT
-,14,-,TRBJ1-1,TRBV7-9,CASSLPVSNTEAFF,TGTGCCAGCAGCTTACCCGTTAGTAACACTGAAGCTTTCTTT